These 6 T cell receptor beta chains were sequenced from one sample in a study of T cell changes during pregnancy in multiple sclerosis. TCRdb's copy holds only in-frame clones and misses some; the assay was immunoSEQ multiplex PCR. The sample has approximately 84,000 clones; 94% are singletons. The material sequenced was peripheral blood, taken in the second trimester of pregnancy. All receptors come from a female donor in good health, enrolled as a control in a pregnancy study.

This clone was detected only once. The junction and the germline gene differ at one end; a read error may be behind it. This chain joins TRBV5-5 and TRBJ2-7, with D possibly matching TRBD1 (8 bases). From germline, CDR1 is SGHKS and CDR2 YYEKEE (reference sequence). This CDR3 spans 12 amino acids. CDR3 residues: CASSLEQGGGGF. The DNA for the CDR3 is TGTGCCAGCAGCTTAGAACAGGGGGGAGGGGGTTTC. The full variable domain, rest sourced from reference TRBV5-5 and TRBJ2-7, is DAGVTQSPTHLIKTRGQQVTLRCSPISGHKSVSWYQQVLGQGPQFIFQYYEKEERGRGNFPDRFSARQFPNYSSELNVNALLLGDSALYLCASSLEQGGGGFGPGTRLTVT.

This clone was observed a single time. V gene TRBV28 combines with J gene TRBJ2-3; 11 bases line up with TRBD2. There are 21 residues in the CDR3. Germline trimming cut 6 bases from V and 0 bases from J; bases unmatched to any gene: 20. Germline lookup yields CDR1 MDHEN and CDR2 SYDVKM. CDR3 in amino acids: CASSLEWTSGFGISSTDTQYF. CDR3 DNA sequence: TGTGCCAGCAGCCTTGAATGGACTAGCGGGTTTGGGATTTCTAGCACAGATACGCAGTATTTT.

The chain recombines TRBV6-1 with TRBJ2-5, with 7 bases fitting TRBD1. V gave up 2 bases and J gave up 4 bases; unmatched junction bases: 1. Germline CDR1 and CDR2: MNHNS and SASEGT. The CDR3 covers 13 residues. DNA of the CDR3: TGTGCCAGCAGTGAATGGGACAGAGAGACCCAGTACTTC. It specifies CASSEWDRETQYF.

The V gene is TRBV5-5, the J gene TRBJ1-1; tentative D call: TRBD1 (6 bases). This CDR3 has 14 amino acids. From germline, CDR1 is SGHKS and CDR2 YYEKEE (reference sequence). V was shortened by 5 bases and J by 1 base, with 12 bases between the two germline ends. CDR3 loop: CASSWSRGNTEAFF. DNA for the CDR3: TGTGCCAGCAGTTGGTCCAGGGGGAACACTGAAGCTTTCTTT.

Regarding this clone: Distinct nucleotide sequences in the sample also encode this CDR3. J is TRBJ2-1 and V is TRBV19; D gene ambiguous. V lost 1 base and J 4 bases, leaving 5 bases between the germline ends. The CDR3 spans 13 residues. The germline V gene has CDR1 LNHDA and CDR2 SQIVND (reference sequence). The CDR3 here is CASSIGLYNEQFF. For the CDR3, the DNA is TGTGCCAGTAGTATAGGACTGTACAATGAGCAGTTCTTC.

The chain carries TRBV4-1 and TRBJ1-5; TRBD1 matches at 9 bases. CDR3 length: 15 residues. CDR1 is MGHRA, CDR2 YSYEKL, per germline. V gave up 4 bases and J gave up 4 bases; unmatched junction bases: 5. DNA of the CDR3: TGCGCCAGCAGCCCCTCAGGGACAGGGAATCAGCCCCAGCATTTT. It codes for CASSPSGTGNQPQHF.